This T cell receptor (beta chain) emerged from a study of blood T cells in healthy people across ages. This clonotype was seen only a few times. The antigen remains undetermined. Germline lookup yields CDR1 MNHEY and CDR2 SVGAGI. CDR3 size: 15 residues. A J-beta primer mix and a sample-barcoded 5' primer were used in a second PCR of roughly 6 to 11 cycles. Every cDNA molecule carried a tag from a template-switch adaptor bearing 12 random nucleotides. TCRdb fed the 5' RACE reads into MiXCR, producing one record per CDR3 protein. The sample consists of 1.5 million to 2 million distinct CDR3 sequences, roughly 49% of them appearing once. General study points: Fewer expanded clones and more diversity marked long-lived versus aged donors. Older age coincided with a roughly linear decline in TCR beta diversity per million T cells.

The source of this sequence is a woman in her thirties or forties in good health. J is TRBJ2-1 and V is TRBV6-5, with 10 bases matching TRBD1. The J call may be in error: the DNA end matches TRBJ2-7 better. Material for sequencing was blood. CDR3 bases: TGTGCCAGCAGTCCTGACAGGGGGCTTTACAATGAGCAGTACTTC. The encoded protein is CASSPDRGLYNEQYF.